Listed here are 8 T cell receptor beta chains from one sample, sequenced in a study of T cell changes during pregnancy in multiple sclerosis. The method was immunoSEQ multiplex PCR; TCRdb's version includes in-frame clones alone and lacks a portion of them. The sample contains 30,000 to 35,000 clones, just over 90% of which appear only once. Sample: CD8+ T cells from peripheral blood mononuclear cells, taken in the first trimester of pregnancy. Receptors were obtained from a female donor with multiple sclerosis, enrolled in a pregnancy study.

This rearrangement joins TRBV19 to TRBJ2-5; maybe TRBD1 (6 bases). The CDR3 has 13 amino acids. V dropped 6 bases and J dropped 2 bases, with 10 bases sitting between them. The germline V gene has CDR1 LNHDA and CDR2 SQIVND (reference sequence). The CDR3, as DNA: TGTGCCAGTAGAAGCGGACAGCAAGAGACCCAGTACTTC. Protein sequence: CASRSGQQETQYF.

The genes are TRBV9 and TRBJ2-1; perhaps TRBD2 as D (6 bases). The CDR3 spans 14 residues. V shed 0 bases and J shed 6 bases, with 10 bases lying between them. Germline V CDR1 and CDR2: SGDLS, YYNGEE. Here the CDR3 DNA reads TGTGCCAGCAGCGTAGTCGGGAGCCCCAATGAGCAGTTCTTC. Amino acids: CASSVVGSPNEQFF.

This CDR3 is CASSVQGNTEAFF. In DNA form, the CDR3 reads TGTGCCAGCAGTGTACAGGGGAACACTGAAGCTTTCTTT. This sequence joins TRBV27 and TRBJ1-1, with a tentative D call TRBD1 (6 bases). This CDR3 comprises 13 residues. Trimming cost V 5 bases and J 1 base, with 8 bases left between them. Germline-derived CDR1 and CDR2 are MNHEY and SMNVEV (reference sequence).

This CDR3 is CASSQGTGGAYEQYF. The CDR3 DNA follows: TGCGCCAGCAGCCAAGGCACAGGGGGGGCCTACGAGCAGTACTTC. The chain recombines TRBV4-3 with TRBJ2-7; the D gene is possibly TRBD1 (8 bases). Germline assignment: CDR1 LGHNA and CDR2 YSLEER. The CDR3 has 15 residues. With 1 base removed from V and 2 bases from J, the gap between germline ends came to 12 bases.

The CDR3 region is CASSPEGVRGGDNEQFF. The CDR3 DNA reads as TGTGCCAGCAGCCCCGAAGGGGTGAGGGGGGGTGACAATGAGCAGTTCTTC. V usage is TRBV5-4 and J usage is TRBJ2-1, with D tentatively TRBD2 (7 bases). Trimming shortened V by 4 bases and J by 5 bases, and 22 bases separated the two germline ends. CDR3 length equals 17 residues. CDR1 and CDR2 from the germline V gene are SGHNT and YYREEE (reference sequence).

The chain is built from TRBV28 and TRBJ2-7, with 9 bases aligning to TRBD1. The J segment lost 2 bases and the V segment lost 3 bases, leaving 5 bases of the junction unmatched. From germline, CDR1 is MDHEN and CDR2 SYDVKM. The CDR3 is made up of 15 amino acids. The CDR3 nucleotides are TGTGCCAGCAGTTTCCCGGGACAGGGAACCTACGAGCAGTACTTC. This sequence encodes CASSFPGQGTYEQYF.

The genes are TRBV19 and TRBJ2-2; 7 bases fit TRBD1. CDR1 LNHDA and CDR2 SQIVND come from the germline V gene (reference sequence). The V gene end was trimmed by 6 bases and the J gene end by 6 bases; junction bases not matched to a gene: 7. The CDR3 runs 14 residues. CDR3 protein: CASSLQGIPGELFF. Written as DNA, the CDR3 is TGTGCCAGTAGCCTACAGGGGATCCCCGGGGAGCTGTTTTTT.

The rearrangement links TRBV7-2 to TRBJ2-7; tentative D call: TRBD1 (6 bases). The CDR3 has 13 residues. Germline loops: CDR1 SGHTA, CDR2 FQGNSA. V gave up 1 base and J gave up 3 bases, with 7 bases separating them. DNA of the CDR3: TGTGCCAGCAGCTTAGGACAGGTCTACGAGCAGTACTTC. As protein: CASSLGQVYEQYF. Full variable domain (remainder filled in from reference TRBV7-2 and TRBJ2-7): GAGVSQSPSNKVTEKGKDVELRCDPISGHTALYWYRQSLGQGLEFLIYFQGNSAPDKSGLPSDRFSAERTGGSVSTLTIQRTQQEDSAVYLCASSLGQVYEQYFGPGTRLTVT.